These 17 T cell receptor beta chains came from one sample sequenced in a study of cytomegalovirus exposure and HLA in healthy donors. PCR was performed using 60 Vbeta and 13 Jbeta primers. Profiling relied on immunoSEQ multiplex PCR, and the TCRdb table lists in-frame clones only, not all of them. The sample holds about 110,000 clones, 60% to 85% seen once. The sequencing sample was made of PBMCs. These receptors were taken from a woman aged 55-69 years in good health and CMV-seropositive.

Regarding this clone: One junction end does not reproduce the germline sequence, and a read error may be involved. The chain recombines TRBV7-9 with TRBJ1-5, with no clear D. Germline V gives CDR1 SEHNR, CDR2 FQNEAQ (reference sequence). There are 14 residues in the CDR3. CDR3 coding DNA: TGTTCCAGCAGCTTAGGTGCGGGCAATCAGCCCCAGCATTTT. Amino acid sequence: CSSSLGAGNQPQHF.

Worth noting for this clone: The conserved phenylalanine or tryptophan normally closing the CDR3 is absent here, so this likely arose from a read error. The chain carries TRBV5-1 and TRBJ1-2; D is unresolved. The CDR3 loop spans 14 amino acids. In germline, CDR1 is SGHRS, CDR2 YFSETQ. The germline V and J ends were trimmed by 4 bases and 3 bases, with 13 bases remaining between them. CDR3 nucleotides: TGCGCCAGCAGCCCAACCAGCGGGGACTATGGCTACACCCTC. This encodes CASSPTSGDYGYTL.

This chain uses TRBV19 with TRBJ2-3, with TRBD1 matching 9 bases. This CDR3 contains 15 residues. CDR1 is LNHDA, CDR2 SQIVND, per germline (reference sequence). The J segment lost 4 bases and the V segment lost 3 bases, leaving 5 bases of the junction unmatched. The CDR3 sequence: CASSMAHRGPDTQYF. The CDR3 DNA follows: TGTGCCAGTAGTATGGCACACAGGGGGCCAGATACGCAGTATTTT.

This chain uses TRBV28 with TRBJ2-2; 10 nucleotides agree with TRBD1. The CDR3 is made up of 16 amino acids. Trimming cost V 6 bases and J 4 bases; bases outside gene matches: 8. Germline CDR1 reads MDHEN; CDR2 reads SYDVKM. The CDR3 here is CASSIGTGEFTGELFF. Written as DNA, the CDR3 is TGTGCCAGCAGCATCGGGACAGGGGAATTCACCGGGGAGCTGTTTTTT.

The chain links TRBV5-1 to TRBJ2-1; possibly TRBD1 for D (6 bases). The CDR3 is made up of 15 amino acids. Germline V gene sequence: CDR1 SGHRS, CDR2 YFSETQ. V gave up 0 bases and J gave up 6 bases, with 13 bases separating them. The CDR3 bases are TGCGCCAGCAGCTTGGTGGGGACATTCGGCAATGAGCAGTTCTTC. As protein: CASSLVGTFGNEQFF.

The chain employs TRBV19 and TRBJ2-7, with D possibly being TRBD2 (6 bases). V dropped 4 bases and J dropped 6 bases, with 13 bases sitting between them. The germline CDR1 and CDR2 sequences are LNHDA and SQIVND (reference sequence). This CDR3 is built from 13 residues. This chain's CDR3 is CASSRPLGGEQYF. The CDR3 nucleotides read TGTGCCAGTAGTAGGCCCTTGGGGGGCGAGCAGTACTTC.

This clone was counted a few times. The chain links TRBV5-1 to TRBJ1-5; TRBD1 is a possible D gene (5 bases). The CDR3 extends over 15 amino acids. Trimming removed 4 bases at V and 6 bases at J, with 17 bases between. The germline V gene has CDR1 SGHRS and CDR2 YFSETQ. The CDR3, as DNA: TGCGCCAGCAGCCAAGACGGACATTCGAGTCAGCCCCAGCATTTT. Encoded protein: CASSQDGHSSQPQHF.

Remarks on this clone: At one end, the junction sequence differs from germline, possibly due to a read error. This sequence joins TRBV7-9 and TRBJ1-4; maybe TRBD1 (5 bases). The CDR3 loop spans 12 amino acids. Germline CDR1 reads SEHNR; CDR2 reads FQNEAQ (reference sequence). This CDR3 is CSSSLVEGKLFF. Written as DNA, the CDR3 is TGTTCCAGCAGCTTAGTGGAGGGGAAACTGTTTTTT.

This clone has only a few counts. The CDR3 DNA sequence: TGTGCTAGTGGTTTGCAGGGGGCTAGGGAGTACGAGCAGTACTTC. The encoded protein is CASGLQGAREYEQYF. The rearrangement uses TRBV12-5 and TRBJ2-7, with TRBD1 matching 8 bases. CDR3 length: 15 amino acids. Trimming at V came to 2 bases and at J to 4 bases, leaving 7 bases not matched to a gene. The germline V gene has CDR1 LGHNT and CDR2 FRNRAP.

This clone has just a few counts. The chain links TRBV7-7 to TRBJ2-3, with D perhaps TRBD2 (6 bases). From germline, CDR1 is SSHAT and CDR2 FNYEAQ (reference sequence). The V end was cut by 5 bases, the J end by 4 bases, with 13 bases between. The CDR3 totals 14 residues. CDR3 nucleotides: TGTGCCAGCAGCCCCACGGGACTTCCAGATACGCAGTATTTT. Protein product: CASSPTGLPDTQYF.

The chain uses TRBV15 and TRBJ2-5, with D hard to call. Trimming took off 1 base at V and 1 base at J, with 10 bases between the two ends. CDR1 and CDR2 (germline): LNHNV, YYDKDF (reference sequence). The CDR3 covers 15 residues. For the CDR3, the DNA is TGTGCCACCAGCAGAGTCGACTCGCCCCAAGAGACCCAGTACTTC. Its translation is CATSRVDSPQETQYF.

This chain links TRBV5-1 with TRBJ2-5; TRBD1 aligns across 9 bases. The closer fit of TRBJ2-7 to the DNA end suggests the J call may be wrong. CDR3 length equals 15 residues. Germline CDR1 and CDR2: SGHRS and YFSETQ. This chain's CDR3 is CASSLLGTGTYEQYF. DNA of the CDR3: TGCGCCAGCAGCTTGCTCGGGACAGGGACCTACGAGCAGTACTTC.

This chain uses TRBV9 with TRBJ2-3; D possibly corresponds to TRBD1 (6 bases). V lost 0 bases and J 2 bases, leaving 10 bases between the germline ends. Germline V gives CDR1 SGDLS, CDR2 YYNGEE. The CDR3 runs to 15 residues. The chain's CDR3 is CASSVVRGNTDTQYF. The CDR3 DNA reads TGTGCCAGCAGCGTAGTGAGGGGGAACACAGATACGCAGTATTTT.

CDR3 sequence (DNA): TGTGCCAGCAGAACAGCCTACGAGCAGTACTTC. It encodes CASRTAYEQYF. The V and J genes are TRBV6-5 and TRBJ2-7; no clear D gene. This CDR3 comprises 11 residues. V dropped 6 bases and J dropped 2 bases, with 5 bases sitting between them. The V gene's germline CDR1 is MNHEY and CDR2 SVGAGI.

This clone was seen a few times. The chain has TRBV12-5 and TRBJ2-5; 10 bases map to TRBD1. Per the germline V gene, CDR1 is LGHNT and CDR2 is FRNRAP. Trimming at V came to 1 base and at J to 4 bases, leaving 3 bases not matched to a gene. The CDR3 consists of 15 residues. CDR3 sequence: CASGLGQGAGETQYF. The CDR3 region has the DNA TGTGCTAGTGGTTTGGGACAGGGGGCAGGAGAGACCCAGTACTTC.

The chain has TRBV27 and TRBJ2-7; 11 positions agree with TRBD1. J was trimmed by 0 bases and V by 4 bases; bases with no gene match: 2. This CDR3 spans 15 amino acids. The V gene's germline CDR1 is MNHEY and CDR2 SMNVEV (reference sequence). Here the CDR3 reads CASSWDRGSSYEQYF. The CDR3 nucleotides read TGTGCCAGCAGTTGGGACAGGGGGAGCTCCTACGAGCAGTACTTC.

About this clone itself: A junction boundary mismatches the germline segment, possibly from a read error. V usage is TRBV28 and J usage is TRBJ1-2; D is ambiguous. In germline, CDR1 is MDHEN, CDR2 SYDVKM. This CDR3 has 13 residues. CDR3 nucleotide sequence: TGTGCCGGCAGTTTTGATCGCGGCTATGGCTACACCTTC. Translating gives CAGSFDRGYGYTF.